This T cell receptor beta chain was obtained from a study of blood T cell repertoires in COVID-19. About the study: The United States, Italy and Spain provided the acute and convalescent COVID-19 samples. PBMCs, B-cell-depleted T cells, or T cells were the source of the cDNA or gDNA that made up the material.

About this clone: Within the sample, other DNA sequences also encode this same CDR3.

Sequenced by immunoSEQ multiplex PCR; TCRdb stores in-frame clones only, minus some. The profile covers fewer than 300,000 clones, with over 70% appearing a single time and around 5.4% taken by the ten largest. The germline V gene has CDR1 LGHDT and CDR2 YNNKEL (reference sequence). The length of the CDR3 is 13 residues. The ends were cut back, 1 base at V and 4 bases at J, with 7 bases in the middle. The chain carries TRBV3-1 (or the pseudogene TRBV3-2) and TRBJ2-5; possibly TRBD1 for D (5 bases). The clonotype originates from a man older than 75 with acute or convalescent COVID-19. Sequencing used peripheral blood. CDR3 sequence (DNA): TGTGCCAGCAGCCAAGGAAGGGGAGAGACCCAGTACTTC. This gives the protein CASSQGRGETQYF.